The TCR beta chain described here comes from a study of T cells after yellow fever vaccination. This CDR3 has 12 amino acids. V was pared by 5 bases and J by 5 bases, with 1 base of the junction left unmatched. This clonotype was seen ten or more times. UMIs were added to TCR cDNA along with a universal primer site when it was made by 5'RACE template switching. MiXCR, applied by TCRdb to the 5' RACE reads, yields one record per CDR3 protein. This table has roughly 74,000 distinct CDR3 sequences, roughly 6.9% appearing once. This sequence joins TRBV12-3 or TRBV12-4 and TRBJ2-3; TRBD2 aligns across 7 bases. The TCR originated in a man younger than 35 who received the YFV17D yellow fever vaccine. Sequences were derived from CD8+ T cells sorted from PBMCs, sampled more than 4 days after the first yellow fever vaccination. CDR3 DNA: TGTGCCAGCAGTCCGGGGGGAGATACGCAGTATTTT. It codes for CASSPGGDTQYF.